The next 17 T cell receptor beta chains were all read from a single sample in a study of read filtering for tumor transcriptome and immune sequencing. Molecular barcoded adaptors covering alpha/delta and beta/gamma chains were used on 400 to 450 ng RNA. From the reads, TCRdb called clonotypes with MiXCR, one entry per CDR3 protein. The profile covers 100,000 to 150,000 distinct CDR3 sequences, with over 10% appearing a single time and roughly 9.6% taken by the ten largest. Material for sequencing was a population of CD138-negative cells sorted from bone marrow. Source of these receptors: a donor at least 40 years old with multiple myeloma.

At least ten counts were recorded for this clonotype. The CDR3 nucleotides are TGTGCCAGCAGTTTGAGGAAACCTACAGATACGCAGTATTTT. It translates to CASSLRKPTDTQYF. The V gene is TRBV27, the J gene TRBJ2-3; D remains ambiguous. This CDR3 has 14 residues. Germline values: CDR1 MNHEY, CDR2 SMNVEV (reference sequence). Trimming took 3 bases from V and 3 from J, leaving 10 bases between them.

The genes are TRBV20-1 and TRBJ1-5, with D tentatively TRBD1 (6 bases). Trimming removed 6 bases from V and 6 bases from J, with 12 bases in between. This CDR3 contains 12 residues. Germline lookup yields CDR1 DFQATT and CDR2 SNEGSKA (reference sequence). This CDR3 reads CSAPQGRQPQHF. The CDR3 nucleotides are TGCAGTGCACCTCAGGGGCGTCAGCCCCAGCATTTT.

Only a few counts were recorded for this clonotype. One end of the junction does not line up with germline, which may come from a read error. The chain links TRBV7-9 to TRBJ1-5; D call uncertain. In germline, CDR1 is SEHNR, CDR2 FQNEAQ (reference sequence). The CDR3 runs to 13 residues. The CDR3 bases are TGTGCCAGCAGCCGCGCCTCGGAACAGCCCCAGCGTTTT. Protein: CASSRASEQPQRF.

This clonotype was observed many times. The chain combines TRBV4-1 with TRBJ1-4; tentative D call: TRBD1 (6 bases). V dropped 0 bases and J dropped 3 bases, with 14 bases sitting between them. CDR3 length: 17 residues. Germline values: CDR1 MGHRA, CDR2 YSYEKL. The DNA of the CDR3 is TGCGCCAGCAGCCAAGAAACAGGGAGATCGGCTAATGAAAAACTGTTTTTT. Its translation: CASSQETGRSANEKLFF.

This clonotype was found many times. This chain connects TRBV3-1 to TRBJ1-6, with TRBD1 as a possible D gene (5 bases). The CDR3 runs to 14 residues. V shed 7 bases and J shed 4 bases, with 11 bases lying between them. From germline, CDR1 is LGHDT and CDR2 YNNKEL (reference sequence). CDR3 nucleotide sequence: TGTGCCAGCAATCCAGGGAATTATAATTCACCCCTCCACTTT. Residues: CASNPGNYNSPLHF.

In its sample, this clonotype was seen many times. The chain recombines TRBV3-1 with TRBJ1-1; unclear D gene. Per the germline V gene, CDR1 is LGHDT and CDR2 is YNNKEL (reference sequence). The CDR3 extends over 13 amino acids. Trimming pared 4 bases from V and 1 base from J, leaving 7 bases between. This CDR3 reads CASSPTANTEAFF. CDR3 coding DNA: TGTGCCAGCAGCCCTACAGCGAACACTGAAGCTTTCTTT.

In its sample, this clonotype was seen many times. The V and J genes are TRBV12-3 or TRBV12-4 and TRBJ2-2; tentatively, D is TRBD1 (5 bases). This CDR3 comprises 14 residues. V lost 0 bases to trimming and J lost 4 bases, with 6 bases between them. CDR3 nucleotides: TGTGCCAGCAGTTTAGCGACAGTCACCGGGGAGCTGTTTTTT. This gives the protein CASSLATVTGELFF.

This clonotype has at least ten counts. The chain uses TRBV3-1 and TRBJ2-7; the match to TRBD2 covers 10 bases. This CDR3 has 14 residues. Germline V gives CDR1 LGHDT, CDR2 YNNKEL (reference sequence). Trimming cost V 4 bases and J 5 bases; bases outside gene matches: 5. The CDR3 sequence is CASSPSGSKHEQYF. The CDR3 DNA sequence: TGTGCCAGCAGCCCTAGCGGGAGTAAGCACGAGCAGTACTTC.

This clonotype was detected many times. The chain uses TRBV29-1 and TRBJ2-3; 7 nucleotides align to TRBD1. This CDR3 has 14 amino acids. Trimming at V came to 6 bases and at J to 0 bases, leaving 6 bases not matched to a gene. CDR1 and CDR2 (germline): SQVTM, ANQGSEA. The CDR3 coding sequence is TGCAGCGTGGGGACAGCAGTTAGCACAGATACGCAGTATTTT. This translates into CSVGTAVSTDTQYF.

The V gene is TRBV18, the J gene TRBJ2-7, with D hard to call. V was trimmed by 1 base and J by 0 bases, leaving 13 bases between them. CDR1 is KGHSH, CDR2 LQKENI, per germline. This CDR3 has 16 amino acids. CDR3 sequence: CASSPRREWGSYEQYF. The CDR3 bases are TGTGCCAGCTCACCACGGCGAGAATGGGGCTCCTACGAGCAGTACTTC.

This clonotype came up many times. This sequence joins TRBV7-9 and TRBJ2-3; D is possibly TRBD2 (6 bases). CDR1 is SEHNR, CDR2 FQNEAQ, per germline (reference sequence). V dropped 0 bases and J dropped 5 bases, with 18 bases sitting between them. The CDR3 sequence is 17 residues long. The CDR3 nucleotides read TGTGCCAGCAGCTTAGCACGACGGACCGGAGGGGAAGATACGCAGTATTTT. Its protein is CASSLARRTGGEDTQYF.

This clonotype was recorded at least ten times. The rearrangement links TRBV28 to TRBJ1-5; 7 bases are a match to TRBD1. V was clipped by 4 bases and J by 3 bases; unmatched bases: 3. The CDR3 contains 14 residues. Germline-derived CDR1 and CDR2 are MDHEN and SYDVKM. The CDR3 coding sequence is TGTGCCAGCAGTTCGACAGGGCTCAATCAGCCCCAGCATTTT. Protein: CASSSTGLNQPQHF. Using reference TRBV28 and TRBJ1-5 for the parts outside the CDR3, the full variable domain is DVKVTQSSRYLVKRTGEKVFLECVQDMDHENMFWYRQDPGLGLRLIYFSYDVKMKEKGDIPEGYSVSREKKERFSLILESASTNQTSMYLCASSSTGLNQPQHFGDGTRLSIL.

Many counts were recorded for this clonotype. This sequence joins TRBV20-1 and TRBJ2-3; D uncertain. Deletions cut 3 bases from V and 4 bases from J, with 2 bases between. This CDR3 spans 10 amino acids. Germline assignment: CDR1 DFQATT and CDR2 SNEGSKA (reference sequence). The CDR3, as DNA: TGCAGTGCTAGGTCAGATACGCAGTATTTT. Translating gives CSARSDTQYF.

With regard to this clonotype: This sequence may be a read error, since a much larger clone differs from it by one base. In DNA form, the CDR3 reads TGCAGCGTTGGGGGGAACGGCTTGGATGAAAAACTGTTTTTT. It codes for CSVGGNGLDEKLFF. This chain joins TRBV29-1 and TRBJ1-4; weak D call: TRBD1 (5 bases). Germline CDR1 and CDR2: SQVTM and ANQGSEA. Trimming took 4 bases from V and 6 from J, leaving 15 bases between them. The CDR3 runs to 14 residues.

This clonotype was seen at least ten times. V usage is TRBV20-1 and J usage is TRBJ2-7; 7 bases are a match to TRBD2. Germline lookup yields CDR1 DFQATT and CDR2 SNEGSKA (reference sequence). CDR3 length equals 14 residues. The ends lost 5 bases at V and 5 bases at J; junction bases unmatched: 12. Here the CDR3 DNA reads TGCAGTGCTGCCACGTGGGGGGGGAGGGACGAGCAGTACTTC. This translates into CSAATWGGRDEQYF.

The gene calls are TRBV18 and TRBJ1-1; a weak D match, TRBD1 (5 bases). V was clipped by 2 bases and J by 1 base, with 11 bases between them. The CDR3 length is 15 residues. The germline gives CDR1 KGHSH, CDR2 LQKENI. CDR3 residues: CASSPIGAGNTEAFF. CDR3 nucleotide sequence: TGTGCCAGCTCACCAATTGGGGCAGGGAACACTGAAGCTTTCTTT. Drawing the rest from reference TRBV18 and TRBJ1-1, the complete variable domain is NAGVMQNPRHLVRRRGQEARLRCSPMKGHSHVYWYRQLPEEGLKFMVYLQKENIIDESGMPKERFSAEFPKEGPSILRIQQVVRGDSAAYFCASSPIGAGNTEAFFGQGTRLTVV.

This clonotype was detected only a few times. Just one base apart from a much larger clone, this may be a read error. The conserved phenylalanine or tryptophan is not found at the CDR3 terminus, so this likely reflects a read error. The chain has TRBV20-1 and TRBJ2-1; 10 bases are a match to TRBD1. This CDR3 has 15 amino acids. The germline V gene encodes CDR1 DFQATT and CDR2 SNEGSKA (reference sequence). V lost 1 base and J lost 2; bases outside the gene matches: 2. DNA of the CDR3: TGCAGTGCTAGAGGGGACAGGGGAACCTACAATGAGCAGTTCCTC. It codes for CSARGDRGTYNEQFL.